The present entry profiles one T cell receptor (beta chain) with its context. CD8+ and CD4+ T cells taken from blood had their TCR beta sequenced. Germline CDR1 is SNHLY and CDR2 is FYNNEI. The CDR3 has 12 amino acids. Trimming removed 8 bases from V and 3 bases from J; junction bases left unmatched: 2. About 0.45 to 1 ug RNA was reverse transcribed with random hexamers. The immunoSEQ assay covered 54 Vbeta and 13 Jbeta segments for CDR3. MiXCR was run by TCRdb on the immunoSEQ multiplex PCR reads, yielding one entry per CDR3 protein. This sample yields 130,000 to 150,000 distinct CDR3 sequences, of which approximately 95% are seen a single time; roughly 0.27% belongs to the top ten. These data originate in a study of CD8 T cells in Susac syndrome.

The chain carries TRBV2 and TRBJ2-7, with 9 nucleotides matching TRBD1. The sequencing input was CD8+ T cells from PBMCs. The TCR comes from a human donor in good health. For the CDR3, the DNA is TGTGCCAGCGAGGGACAGGGCTACGAGCAGTACTTC. As protein: CASEGQGYEQYF.